Sequencing of this T cell receptor beta chain was carried out in a study of T cells in tuberculosis. Time point noted: new active TB diagnosis, blood taken before or within 7 days of starting treatment. The protocol was immunoSEQ multiplex PCR, while the TCRdb copy is restricted to in-frame clones and leaves out a portion. This sample has 20,000 to 25,000 clones, with around 85% found just once. CDR1 and CDR2 from the germline V gene are MDHEN and SYDVKM. V shed 10 bases, J shed 5 bases, and the junction held 13 bases outside the gene matches. This CDR3 is 14 amino acids long. The TCR was taken from an adult with tuberculosis. The genes are TRBV28 and TRBJ2-7; 8 nucleotides align to TRBD1. Sequenced here: PBMCs, sampled at tuberculosis diagnosis. Here the CDR3 reads CATGDRTGRHEQYF. The CDR3 DNA follows: TGTGCCACAGGAGACCGGACAGGGAGGCACGAGCAGTACTTC.